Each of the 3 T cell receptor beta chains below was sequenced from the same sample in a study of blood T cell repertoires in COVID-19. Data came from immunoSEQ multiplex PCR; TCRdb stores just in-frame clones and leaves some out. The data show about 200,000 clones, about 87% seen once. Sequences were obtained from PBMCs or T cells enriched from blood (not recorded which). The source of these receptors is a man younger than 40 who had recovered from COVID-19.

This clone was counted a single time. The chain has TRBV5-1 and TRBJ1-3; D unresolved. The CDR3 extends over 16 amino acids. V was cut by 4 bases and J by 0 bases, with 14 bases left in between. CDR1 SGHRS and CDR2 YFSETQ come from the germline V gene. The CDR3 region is CASSPGGIISGNTIYF. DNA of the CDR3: TGCGCCAGCAGCCCCGGAGGGATAATCTCTGGAAACACCATATATTTT.

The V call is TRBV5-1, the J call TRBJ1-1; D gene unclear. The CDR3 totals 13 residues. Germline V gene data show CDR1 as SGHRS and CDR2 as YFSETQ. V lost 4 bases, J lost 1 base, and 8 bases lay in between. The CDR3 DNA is TGCGCCAGCAGCCAGAATACGAACACTGAAGCTTTCTTT. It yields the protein CASSQNTNTEAFF.

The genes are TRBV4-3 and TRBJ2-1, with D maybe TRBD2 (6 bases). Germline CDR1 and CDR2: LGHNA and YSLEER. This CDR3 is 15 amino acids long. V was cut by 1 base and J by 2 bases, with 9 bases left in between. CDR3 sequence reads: CASSQGTGAYNEQFF. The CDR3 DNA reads TGCGCCAGCAGCCAAGGGACGGGGGCCTACAATGAGCAGTTCTTC.